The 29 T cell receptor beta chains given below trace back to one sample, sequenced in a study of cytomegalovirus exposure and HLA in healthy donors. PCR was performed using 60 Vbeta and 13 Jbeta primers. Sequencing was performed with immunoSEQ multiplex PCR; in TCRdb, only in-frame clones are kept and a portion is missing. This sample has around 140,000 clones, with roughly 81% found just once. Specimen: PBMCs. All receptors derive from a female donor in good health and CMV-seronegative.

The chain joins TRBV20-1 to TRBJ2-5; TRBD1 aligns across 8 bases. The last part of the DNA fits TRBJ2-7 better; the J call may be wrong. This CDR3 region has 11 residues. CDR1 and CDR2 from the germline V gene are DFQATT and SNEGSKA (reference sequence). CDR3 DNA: TGCAGTGCTGGACAGGGCTACGAGCAGTACTTC. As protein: CSAGQGYEQYF.

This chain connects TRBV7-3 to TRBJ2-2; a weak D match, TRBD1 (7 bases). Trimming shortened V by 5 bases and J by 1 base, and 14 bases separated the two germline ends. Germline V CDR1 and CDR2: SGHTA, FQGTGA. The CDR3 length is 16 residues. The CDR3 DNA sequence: TGTGCCAGCAGCACAAACAGGGGAGGGAACACCGGGGAGCTGTTTTTT. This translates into CASSTNRGGNTGELFF. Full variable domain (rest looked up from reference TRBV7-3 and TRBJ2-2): GAGVSQTPSNKVTEKGKYVELRCDPISGHTALYWYRQSLGQGPEFLIYFQGTGAADDSGLPNDRFFAVRPEGSVSTLKIQRTERGDSAVYLCASSTNRGGNTGELFFGEGSRLTVL.

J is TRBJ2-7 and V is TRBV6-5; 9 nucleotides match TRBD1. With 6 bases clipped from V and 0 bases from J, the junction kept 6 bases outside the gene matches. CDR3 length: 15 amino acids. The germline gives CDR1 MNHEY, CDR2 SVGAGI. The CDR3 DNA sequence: TGTGCCAGCAGCCTAACAGGGGGCATCTCCTACGAGCAGTACTTC. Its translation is CASSLTGGISYEQYF.

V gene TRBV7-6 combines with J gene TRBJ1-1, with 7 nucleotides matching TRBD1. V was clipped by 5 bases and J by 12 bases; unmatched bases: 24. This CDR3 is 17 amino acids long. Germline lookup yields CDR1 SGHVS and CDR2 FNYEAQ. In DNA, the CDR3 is TGTGCCAGCAGCCTTTCCCCCCGCGGACAAGGGGGCCCCTACTCTTTCTTT. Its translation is CASSLSPRGQGGPYSFF.

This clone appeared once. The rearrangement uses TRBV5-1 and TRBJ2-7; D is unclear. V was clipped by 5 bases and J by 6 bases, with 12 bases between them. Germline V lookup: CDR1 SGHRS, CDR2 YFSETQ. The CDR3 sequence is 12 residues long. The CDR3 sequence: CASSPGSGEQYF. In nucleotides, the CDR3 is TGCGCCAGCAGTCCGGGTTCGGGCGAGCAGTACTTC.

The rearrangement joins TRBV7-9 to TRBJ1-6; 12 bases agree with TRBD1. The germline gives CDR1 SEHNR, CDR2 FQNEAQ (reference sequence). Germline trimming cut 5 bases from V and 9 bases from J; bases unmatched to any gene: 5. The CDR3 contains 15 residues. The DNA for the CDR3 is TGTGCCAGCAGCAAAAGGGACAGGGGGCTTTCACCCCTCCACTTT. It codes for CASSKRDRGLSPLHF.

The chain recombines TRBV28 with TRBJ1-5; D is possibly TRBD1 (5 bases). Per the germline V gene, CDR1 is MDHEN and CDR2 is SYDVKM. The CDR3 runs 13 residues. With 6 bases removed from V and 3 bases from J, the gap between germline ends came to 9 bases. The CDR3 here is CASRQGINQPQHF. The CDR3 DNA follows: TGTGCCAGCAGGCAGGGAATCAATCAGCCCCAGCATTTT. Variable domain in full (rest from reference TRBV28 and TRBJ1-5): DVKVTQSSRYLVKRTGEKVFLECVQDMDHENMFWYRQDPGLGLRLIYFSYDVKMKEKGDIPEGYSVSREKKERFSLILESASTNQTSMYLCASRQGINQPQHFGDGTRLSIL.

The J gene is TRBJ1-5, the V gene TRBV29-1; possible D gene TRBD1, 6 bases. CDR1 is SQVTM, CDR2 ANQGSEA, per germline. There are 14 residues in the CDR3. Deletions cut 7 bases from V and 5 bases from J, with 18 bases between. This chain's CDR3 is CSGYPRGLDQPQHF. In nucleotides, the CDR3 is TGCAGCGGTTACCCCAGGGGCTTGGATCAGCCCCAGCATTTT.

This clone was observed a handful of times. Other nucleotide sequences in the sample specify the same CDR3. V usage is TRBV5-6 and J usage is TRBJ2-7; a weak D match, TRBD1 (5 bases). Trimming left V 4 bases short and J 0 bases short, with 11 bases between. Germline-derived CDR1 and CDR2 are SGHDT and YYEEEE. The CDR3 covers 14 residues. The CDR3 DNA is TGTGCCAGCAGCCGAGACAGATCCTCCTACGAGCAGTACTTC. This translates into CASSRDRSSYEQYF. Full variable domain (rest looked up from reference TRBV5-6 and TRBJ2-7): DAGVTQSPTHLIKTRGQQVTLRCSPKSGHDTVSWYQQALGQGPQFIFQYYEEEERQRGNFPDRFSGHQFPNYSSELNVNALLLGDSALYLCASSRDRSSYEQYFGPGTRLTVT.

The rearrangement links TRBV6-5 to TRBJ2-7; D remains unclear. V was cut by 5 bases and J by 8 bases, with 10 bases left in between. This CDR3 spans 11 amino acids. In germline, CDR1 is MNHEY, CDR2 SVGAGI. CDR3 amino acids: CASSGGEKQYF. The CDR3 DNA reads TGTGCCAGCAGTGGTGGTGAGAAGCAGTACTTC.

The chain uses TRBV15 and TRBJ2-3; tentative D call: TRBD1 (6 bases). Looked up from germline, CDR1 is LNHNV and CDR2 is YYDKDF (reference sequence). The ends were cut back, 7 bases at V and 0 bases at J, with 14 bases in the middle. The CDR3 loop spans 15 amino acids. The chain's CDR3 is CATKPLDSSTDTQYF. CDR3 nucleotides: TGTGCCACCAAGCCCCTGGACAGTAGCACAGATACGCAGTATTTT.

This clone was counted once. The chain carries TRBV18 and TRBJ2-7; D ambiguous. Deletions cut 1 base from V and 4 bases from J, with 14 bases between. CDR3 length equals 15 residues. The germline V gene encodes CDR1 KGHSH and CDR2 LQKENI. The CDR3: CASSPLQTGKYEQYF. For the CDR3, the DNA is TGTGCCAGCTCACCACTACAGACCGGAAAGTACGAGCAGTACTTC.

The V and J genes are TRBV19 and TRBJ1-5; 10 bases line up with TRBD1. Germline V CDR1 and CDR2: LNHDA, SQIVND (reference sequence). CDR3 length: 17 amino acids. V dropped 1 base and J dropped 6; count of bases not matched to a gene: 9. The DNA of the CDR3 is TGTGCCAGTAGTATAGCTCCCGACAGGGGGCGCCGTCAGCCCCAGCATTTT. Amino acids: CASSIAPDRGRRQPQHF.

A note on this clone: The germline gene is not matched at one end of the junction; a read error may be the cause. CDR3 protein: CASSLEGTASLADSF. The CDR3 DNA reads as TGTGCCAGCAGCTTAGAAGGGACTGCCTCTCTCGCAGACTCCTTC. The chain is built from TRBV11-2 and TRBJ1-2; D might be TRBD1 (5 bases). CDR3 length: 15 residues. Germline V lookup: CDR1 SGHAT, CDR2 FQNNGV.

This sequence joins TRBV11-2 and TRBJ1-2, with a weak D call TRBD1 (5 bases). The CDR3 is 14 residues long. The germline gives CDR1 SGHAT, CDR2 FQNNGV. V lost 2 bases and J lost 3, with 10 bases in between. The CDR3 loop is CASSLQGRDYGYTF. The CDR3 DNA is TGTGCCAGCAGCTTACAGGGAAGGGACTATGGCTACACCTTC.

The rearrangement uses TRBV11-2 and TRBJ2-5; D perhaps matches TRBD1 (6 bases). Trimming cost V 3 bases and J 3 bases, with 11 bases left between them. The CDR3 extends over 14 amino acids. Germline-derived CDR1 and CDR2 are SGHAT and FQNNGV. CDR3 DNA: TGTGCCAGCAGCTTCGGACAGCATAAAGAGACCCAGTACTTC. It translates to CASSFGQHKETQYF.

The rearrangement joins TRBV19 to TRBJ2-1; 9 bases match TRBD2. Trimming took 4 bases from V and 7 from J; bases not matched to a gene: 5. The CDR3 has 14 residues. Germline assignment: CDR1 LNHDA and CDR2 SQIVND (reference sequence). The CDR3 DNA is TGTGCCAGTAGTAGCGGGAGGGCCGGAAATGAGCAGTTCTTC. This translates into CASSSGRAGNEQFF.

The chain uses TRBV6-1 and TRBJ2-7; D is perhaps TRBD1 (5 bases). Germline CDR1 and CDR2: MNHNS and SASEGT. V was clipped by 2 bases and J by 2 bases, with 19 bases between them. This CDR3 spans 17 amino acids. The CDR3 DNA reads TGTGCCAGCAGTGAACGGATCCAGGGCGGACCCCCCTACGAGCAGTACTTC. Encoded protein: CASSERIQGGPPYEQYF.

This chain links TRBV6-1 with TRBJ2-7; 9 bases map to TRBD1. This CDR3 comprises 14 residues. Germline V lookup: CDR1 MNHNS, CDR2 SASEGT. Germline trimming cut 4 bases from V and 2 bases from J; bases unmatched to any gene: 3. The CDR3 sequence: CASSGGTGTYEQYF. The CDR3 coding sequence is TGTGCCAGCAGTGGAGGGACAGGGACCTACGAGCAGTACTTC.

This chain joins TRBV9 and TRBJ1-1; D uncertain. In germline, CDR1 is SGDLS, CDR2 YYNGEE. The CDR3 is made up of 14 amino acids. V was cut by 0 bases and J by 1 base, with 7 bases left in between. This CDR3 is CASSVASWNTEAFF. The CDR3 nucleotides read TGTGCCAGCAGCGTAGCTTCGTGGAACACTGAAGCTTTCTTT.

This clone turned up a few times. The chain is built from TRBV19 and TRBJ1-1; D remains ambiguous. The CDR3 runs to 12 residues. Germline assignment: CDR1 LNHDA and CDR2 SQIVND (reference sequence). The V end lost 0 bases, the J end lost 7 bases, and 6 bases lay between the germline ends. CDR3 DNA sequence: TGTGCCAGTAGTATAGATGGCTGTGAAGCTTTCTTT. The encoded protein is CASSIDGCEAFF.

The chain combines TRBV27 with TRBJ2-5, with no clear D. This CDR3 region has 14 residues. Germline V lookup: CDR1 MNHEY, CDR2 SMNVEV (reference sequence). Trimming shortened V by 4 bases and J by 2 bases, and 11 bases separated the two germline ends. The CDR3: CASSSTPAQETQYF. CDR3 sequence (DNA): TGTGCCAGCAGTTCAACCCCAGCGCAAGAGACCCAGTACTTC.

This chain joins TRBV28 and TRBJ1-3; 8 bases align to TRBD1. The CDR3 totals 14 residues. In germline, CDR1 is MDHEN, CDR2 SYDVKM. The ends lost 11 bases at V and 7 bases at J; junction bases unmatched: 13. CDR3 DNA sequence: TGTGCCGGTAGGACAGGGTCTCCGGTTAACACCATATATTTT. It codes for CAGRTGSPVNTIYF.

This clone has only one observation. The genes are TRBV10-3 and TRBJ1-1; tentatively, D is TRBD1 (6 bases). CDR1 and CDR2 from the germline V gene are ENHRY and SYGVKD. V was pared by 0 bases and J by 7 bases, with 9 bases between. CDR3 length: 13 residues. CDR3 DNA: TGTGCCATCAGTGAGTCCGAGGGGGTTGAAGCTTTCTTT. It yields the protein CAISESEGVEAFF.

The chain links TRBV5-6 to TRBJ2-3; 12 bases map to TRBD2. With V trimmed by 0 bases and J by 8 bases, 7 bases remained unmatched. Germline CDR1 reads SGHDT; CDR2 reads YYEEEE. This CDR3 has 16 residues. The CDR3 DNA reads TGTGCCAGCAGCTTGGCTCTAGCGGGGGGGGCCGGTACGCAGTATTTT. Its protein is CASSLALAGGAGTQYF.

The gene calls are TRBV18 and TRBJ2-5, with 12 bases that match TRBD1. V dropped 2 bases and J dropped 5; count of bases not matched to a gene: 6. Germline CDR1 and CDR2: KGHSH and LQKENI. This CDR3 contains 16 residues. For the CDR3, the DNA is TGTGCCAGCTCACCATCGGGACAGGGGGCCAGGGAGACCCAGTACTTC. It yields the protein CASSPSGQGARETQYF.

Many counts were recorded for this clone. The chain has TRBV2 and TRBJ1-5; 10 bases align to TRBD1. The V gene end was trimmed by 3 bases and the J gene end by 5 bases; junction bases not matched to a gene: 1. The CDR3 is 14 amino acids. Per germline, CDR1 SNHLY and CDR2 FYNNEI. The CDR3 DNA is TGTGCCAGCAGTGACGACAGGGGGCATCAGCCCCAGCATTTT. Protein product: CASSDDRGHQPQHF.

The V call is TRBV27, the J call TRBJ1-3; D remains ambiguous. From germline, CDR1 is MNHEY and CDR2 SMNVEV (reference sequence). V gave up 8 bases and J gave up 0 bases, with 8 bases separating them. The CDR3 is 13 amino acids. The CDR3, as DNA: TGTGCCAGCTGGACTATCTCTGGAAACACCATATATTTT. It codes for CASWTISGNTIYF.

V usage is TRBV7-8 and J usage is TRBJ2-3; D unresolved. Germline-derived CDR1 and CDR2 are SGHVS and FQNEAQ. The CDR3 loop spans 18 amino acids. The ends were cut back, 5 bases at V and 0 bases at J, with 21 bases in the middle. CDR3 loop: CASSPKRLAGVSTDTQYF. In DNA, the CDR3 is TGTGCCAGCAGCCCCAAAAGGTTGGCAGGTGTAAGCACAGATACGCAGTATTTT.